These 6 T cell receptor beta chains were sequenced from one sample in a study of CD8+CD57+ T cells in acquired aplastic anemia. Researchers used genomic DNA as the template to profile TCR beta VDJ and CDR3. A single record per CDR3 protein comes from TCRdb applying MiXCR to the reads. Among roughly 220,000 distinct CDR3 sequences listed, 65% were seen once. Patients sequenced had flow cytometry evidence of CD8+CD57+ cell expansion. The material sequenced was sorted CD4+, CD8+, or CD8+CD57+ T cells (not recorded which) from PBMCs. The receptors originated from a human donor with aplastic anemia.

V gene TRBV10-3 combines with J gene TRBJ1-2; D is unresolved. V gave up 0 bases and J gave up 3 bases, with 11 bases separating them. The CDR3 spans 15 residues. Germline loops: CDR1 ENHRY, CDR2 SYGVKD. The CDR3 protein is CAISESGIPYYGYTF. CDR3 nucleotides: TGTGCCATCAGTGAGTCGGGGATCCCATACTATGGCTACACCTTC.

The genes are TRBV19 and TRBJ2-1, with 11 bases aligning to TRBD2. Per germline, CDR1 LNHDA and CDR2 SQIVND (reference sequence). V lost 4 bases and J lost 6; bases outside the gene matches: 2. This CDR3 has 14 residues. The CDR3 DNA reads TGTGCCAGTAGTACTCTAGCGGGAGGCAATGAGCAGTTCTTC. Its protein product is CASSTLAGGNEQFF.

The chain has TRBV20-1 and TRBJ2-7, with TRBD2 matching 13 bases. Germline CDR1 DFQATT, CDR2 SNEGSKA (reference sequence). The ends lost 6 bases at V and 6 bases at J; junction bases unmatched: 11. The CDR3 spans 15 residues. CDR3 bases: TGCAGTGCACACGCTCCCGGACTAGCGGGAGCCGAGCAGTACTTC. Protein product: CSAHAPGLAGAEQYF.

The chain recombines TRBV20-1 with TRBJ1-5; possibly TRBD1 for D (6 bases). Trimming shortened V by 0 bases and J by 1 base, and 10 bases separated the two germline ends. The CDR3 covers 15 residues. CDR1 is DFQATT, CDR2 SNEGSKA, per germline (reference sequence). The CDR3 DNA sequence: TGCAGTGCTAGAGATAACCAGGGGAGCAATCAGCCCCAGCATTTT. Encoded protein: CSARDNQGSNQPQHF.

Remarks on this clonotype: The conserved phenylalanine or tryptophan is not found at the CDR3 terminus, so this likely reflects a read error. J is TRBJ2-3 and V is TRBV5-6, with 8 nucleotides matching TRBD1. The CDR3 has 14 residues. CDR1 is SGHDT, CDR2 YYEEEE, per germline. CDR3 sequence (DNA): TGTGCCAGCCAGATCGGACTGGGGACAGGTACGCAGTATCTT. As protein: CASQIGLGTGTQYL.

The chain is built from TRBV10-1 and TRBJ2-1; tentative D call: TRBD2 (6 bases). V lost 11 bases and J 14 bases, leaving 31 bases between the germline ends. The CDR3 runs to 15 residues. Germline loops: CDR1 WNHNN, CDR2 SYGVQD (reference sequence). In DNA form, the CDR3 reads TGCGCCCGGCGATACGGGGGTTTCTCGGCCTTTCCTGAGTTCTTC. As protein: CARRYGGFSAFPEFF.